Reported below is one TCR beta chain. What it binds is not known. The entry originates in a study of Graves' ophthalmopathy and Graves' hyperthyroidism. Whole-study results and caveats: The model flagged ophthalmopathy progression at roughly 64% sensitivity and about 72% specificity.

Establishment of the diagnosis relied upon clinical symptoms, serum thyroxine, TRAb, thyroid ultrasound and orbital computed tomography. RNA transcripts yielded amplified TCR beta CDR3 regions. HTBI-primed RT-PCR formed the first round, and a multiplex PCR formed the second. TCRdb redid the calling of the multiplex PCR reads with MiXCR, one entry per CDR3 protein. The sample holds roughly 1.1 million distinct CDR3 sequences, about 38% seen once. The CDR3 covers 13 residues. Germline CDR1 SGHVS, CDR2 FNYEAQ. The chain employs TRBV7-6 and TRBJ2-7, with D possibly being TRBD2 (5 bases). The better agreement between TRBJ2-1 and the DNA end casts doubt on the J call. This receptor was taken from an adult man with Graves' hyperthyroidism. Material: peripheral blood or thyroid tissue (not recorded which). CDR3 sequence: CASSLGLEREQFF. The CDR3 bases are TGTGCCAGCAGCTTAGGACTTGAGCGGGAGCAGTTCTTC.